Listed here are 13 T cell receptor beta chains from one sample, sequenced in a study of beta chain features in type 1 diabetes. As every portion of the isolated RNA was reverse transcribed, the sequencing read expressed TCRB transcripts. Some clones are missing from TCRdb's copy, which holds only in-frame ones; the method was immunoSEQ multiplex PCR. This sample has 300,000 to 400,000 clones, with roughly 8% found just once. The specimen was central memory CD4+ T cells from blood. The receptors stem from a woman under 30 in good health.

V and J are TRBV14 and TRBJ2-1; 11 nucleotides agree with TRBD2. Germline-derived CDR1 and CDR2 are SGHDN and FVKESK. V dropped 2 bases and J dropped 4; count of bases not matched to a gene: 1. The CDR3 runs to 15 residues. CDR3 loop: CASSQLAGGYNEQFF. Written as DNA, the CDR3 is TGTGCCAGCAGCCAATTAGCGGGAGGGTACAATGAGCAGTTCTTC. Full variable domain (rest looked up from reference TRBV14 and TRBJ2-1): EAGVTQFPSHSVIEKGQTVTLRCDPISGHDNLYWYRRVMGKEIKFLLHFVKESKQDESGMPNNRFLAERTGGTYSTLKVQPAELEDSGVYFCASSQLAGGYNEQFFGPGTRLTVL.

This chain connects TRBV7-8 to TRBJ2-5; D is unresolved. Trimming removed 5 bases at V and 4 bases at J, with 11 bases between. Germline V gene sequence: CDR1 SGHVS, CDR2 FQNEAQ. CDR3 length: 13 residues. The CDR3 DNA reads as TGTGCCAGCAGCCTCACAGAAGGAGAGACCCAGTACTTC. Translation gives CASSLTEGETQYF.

This clone was counted ten times or more. J is TRBJ2-1 and V is TRBV14; a weak D match, TRBD2 (6 bases). The germline V gene encodes CDR1 SGHDN and CDR2 FVKESK. CDR3 length equals 12 residues. V shed 4 bases and J shed 10 bases, with 11 bases lying between them. The CDR3 protein is CASSRLAFEQFF. CDR3 nucleotides: TGTGCCAGCAGCCGCCTAGCGTTCGAGCAGTTCTTC.

This clone was counted only a few times. V usage is TRBV5-5 and J usage is TRBJ2-7, with 7 bases that match TRBD2. V gave up 2 bases and J gave up 2 bases; unmatched junction bases: 4. The CDR3 is 14 amino acids. Germline loops: CDR1 SGHKS, CDR2 YYEKEE (reference sequence). The CDR3 loop is CASSLRTSAYEQYF. CDR3 in DNA: TGTGCCAGCAGCTTAAGGACTAGTGCCTACGAGCAGTACTTC.

The genes are TRBV28 and TRBJ2-5; no clear D. V lost 3 bases and J 5 bases, leaving 10 bases between the germline ends. The length of the CDR3 is 13 residues. The germline gives CDR1 MDHEN, CDR2 SYDVKM. CDR3 region: CASSFTHIETQYF. CDR3 bases: TGTGCCAGCAGTTTTACTCATATTGAGACCCAGTACTTC.

The CDR3 nucleotides are TGTGCCAGCATCGAGGGCCGGGTTCATGAGCAGTTCTTC. This encodes CASIEGRVHEQFF. This chain joins TRBV2 and TRBJ2-1; tentative D call: TRBD2 (5 bases). The CDR3 totals 13 residues. The germline V gene has CDR1 SNHLY and CDR2 FYNNEI. Trimming took 7 bases from V and 8 from J, leaving 15 bases between them.

This clone occurred a few times. The V and J genes are TRBV29-1 and TRBJ2-5; 11 bases line up with TRBD2. CDR3 length: 13 residues. Losses at the gene ends were 6 bases for V and 5 bases for J; bases not matched to a gene: 5. Looked up from germline, CDR1 is SQVTM and CDR2 is ANQGSEA. The CDR3 DNA sequence: TGCAGCGTCCTAGCGGGAGGAGGGGAGACCCAGTACTTC. Its protein product is CSVLAGGGETQYF.

This sequence joins TRBV7-2 and TRBJ2-4; TRBD2 matches at 7 bases. J gave up 9 bases and V 5 bases, and 10 bases lay outside the gene matches. The CDR3 is 14 residues long. In germline, CDR1 is SGHTA, CDR2 FQGNSA. CDR3 sequence: CASSPPPTSSIQYF. In DNA, the CDR3 is TGTGCCAGCAGCCCCCCCCCGACTAGCTCCATTCAGTACTTC.

This sequence joins TRBV6-5 and TRBJ1-2; D is undetermined. CDR3 length: 15 residues. In germline, CDR1 is MNHEY, CDR2 SVGAGI. Deletions cut 2 bases from V and 8 bases from J, with 18 bases between. CDR3 amino acids: CASSYGWGLARGYTF. The CDR3 nucleotides read TGTGCCAGCAGTTACGGCTGGGGATTAGCGCGGGGCTACACCTTC.

This clone was counted only a few times. The gene calls are TRBV28 and TRBJ2-6; D gene unclear. CDR1 is MDHEN and CDR2 is SYDVKM in the germline V gene. CDR3 length: 16 amino acids. V was shortened by 4 bases and J by 0 bases, with 10 bases between the two germline ends. The CDR3 DNA sequence: TGTGCCAGCAGTTCAACAGCGTCCTCTGGGGCCAACGTCCTGACTTTC. It is translated as CASSSTASSGANVLTF. Looking up the rest from reference TRBV28 and TRBJ2-6 gives the full variable domain: DVKVTQSSRYLVKRTGEKVFLECVQDMDHENMFWYRQDPGLGLRLIYFSYDVKMKEKGDIPEGYSVSREKKERFSLILESASTNQTSMYLCASSSTASSGANVLTFGAGSRLTVL.

This clone was observed a handful of times. The chain is built from TRBV7-2 and TRBJ2-7, with 11 positions matching TRBD2. J lost 2 bases, V lost 5 bases, and 5 bases had no gene match. The length of the CDR3 is 15 residues. CDR1 SGHTA and CDR2 FQGNSA come from the germline V gene. CDR3 loop: CASSLLAGEAYEQYF. The CDR3 bases are TGTGCCAGCAGCCTACTAGCGGGAGAAGCCTACGAGCAGTACTTC.

This clone has ten or more counts. The chain employs TRBV14 and TRBJ2-6; possible D gene TRBD2, 5 bases. CDR3 length: 16 residues. Trimming pared 1 base from V and 5 bases from J, leaving 12 bases between. Germline V CDR1 and CDR2: SGHDN, FVKESK. This CDR3 is CASSQAPGIWANVLTF. The CDR3, as DNA: TGTGCCAGCAGCCAAGCCCCGGGGATTTGGGCCAACGTCCTGACTTTC.

This clone was seen more than once but under ten times. The chain uses TRBV28 and TRBJ1-4, with 7 nucleotides matching TRBD1. Trimming removed 4 bases from V and 5 bases from J; junction bases left unmatched: 22. CDR1 and CDR2 from the germline V gene are MDHEN and SYDVKM. The CDR3 sequence is 20 residues long. The CDR3 nucleotides are TGTGCCAGCAGTTCATCCCGGCCCCGTTCGGGACAGTGGAAAAATGAAAAACTGTTTTTT. It translates to CASSSSRPRSGQWKNEKLFF.